One and the same sample provided the 14 T cell receptor beta chains below, sequenced in a study of glioma-infiltrating T cells. Amplification of TCR alpha and beta CDR3 regions from RNA used iRepertoire nested multiplex PCR. MiXCR was run by TCRdb on the multiplex PCR reads, yielding one entry per CDR3 protein. The sample holds 110,000 or so distinct CDR3 sequences, 20% to 30% seen once. Source material: glioma tissue, nonneoplastic brain tissue, or PBMCs (not recorded which). These receptors all stem from a human donor with low-grade glioma or glioblastoma, undergoing nonglioma brain surgery, or in good health (not recorded which).

In its sample, this clonotype was seen many times. The rearrangement joins TRBV6-2 or TRBV6-3 to TRBJ2-5; 9 bases map to TRBD1. The V gene end was trimmed by 6 bases and the J gene end by 4 bases; junction bases not matched to a gene: 6. CDR1 MNHEY and CDR2 SVGEGT come from the germline V gene. CDR3 length: 14 amino acids. CDR3 amino acids: CASRATGQGETQYF. In nucleotides, the CDR3 is TGTGCCAGCAGAGCTACGGGACAGGGAGAGACCCAGTACTTC.

V usage is TRBV7-2 and J usage is TRBJ2-7; TRBD2 aligns across 11 bases. CDR3 length equals 15 residues. Germline-derived CDR1 and CDR2 are SGHTA and FQGNSA. The V gene end was trimmed by 0 bases and the J gene end by 3 bases; junction bases not matched to a gene: 1. CDR3 sequence reads: CASSLAGLAGYEQYF. The CDR3, as DNA: TGTGCCAGCAGCTTAGCAGGACTAGCGGGCTACGAGCAGTACTTC.

This clonotype was recorded many times. The chain is built from TRBV20-1 and TRBJ1-1, with D maybe TRBD1 (6 bases). This CDR3 spans 13 amino acids. Per germline, CDR1 DFQATT and CDR2 SNEGSKA (reference sequence). V was clipped by 6 bases and J by 2 bases, with 13 bases between them. The CDR3 DNA is TGCAGTGCCGCGAGGACAGTTAACACTGAAGCTTTCTTT. Its translation is CSAARTVNTEAFF.

This clonotype has ten or more counts. The J gene is TRBJ1-1, the V gene TRBV7-8, with TRBD1 matching over 7 bases. V trimming: 4 bases; J trimming: 0 bases; junction bases outside the gene matches: 8. Per the germline V gene, CDR1 is SGHVS and CDR2 is FQNEAQ. There are 16 residues in the CDR3. The CDR3 loop is CASSYHRGPMNTEAFF. The CDR3 nucleotides are TGTGCCAGCAGCTACCACAGGGGACCGATGAACACTGAAGCTTTCTTT.

The table lists this clonotype with many counts. V usage is TRBV7-9 and J usage is TRBJ2-3, with D maybe TRBD2 (5 bases). The CDR3 spans 19 residues. Trimming took 3 bases from V and 1 from J, leaving 23 bases between them. Looked up from germline, CDR1 is SEHNR and CDR2 is FQNEAQ (reference sequence). DNA of the CDR3: TGTGCCAGCAGCTTCTCACTCTATTTACAAGGGAGCCGCACAGATACGCAGTATTTT. Translating it yields CASSFSLYLQGSRTDTQYF.

This clonotype has at least ten counts. Its ends do not fully match the called genes, so a read error is possible. The chain is built from TRBV6-2 or TRBV6-3 and TRBJ2-1; perhaps TRBD2 as D (5 bases). Germline V gives CDR1 MNHEY, CDR2 SVGEGT. This CDR3 contains 13 residues. The CDR3 loop is CSSAEGQLDEQFF. CDR3 coding DNA: TGTTCCAGTGCAGAGGGCCAGCTTGATGAGCAGTTCTTC.

This clonotype appeared many times. The genes are TRBV29-1 and TRBJ2-1; D is perhaps TRBD2 (7 bases). V lost 5 bases and J lost 4, with 12 bases in between. Germline CDR1 SQVTM, CDR2 ANQGSEA. The CDR3 is 13 amino acids. The CDR3 coding sequence is TGCAGCGTTTGGGGGGGCGCTTACAATGAGCAGTTCTTC. It yields the protein CSVWGGAYNEQFF.

This clonotype came up many times. The chain carries TRBV29-1 and TRBJ1-5; no definite D call. Germline V lookup: CDR1 SQVTM, CDR2 ANQGSEA. The CDR3 is made up of 14 amino acids. V dropped 5 bases and J dropped 0 bases, with 11 bases sitting between them. The CDR3, as DNA: TGCAGCGTTCGAGAAGAGAATAGCAATCAGCCCCAGCATTTT. It yields the protein CSVREENSNQPQHF. The entire variable domain, with the rest obtained from reference TRBV29-1 and TRBJ1-5, is as follows: SAVISQKPSRDICQRGTSLTIQCQVDSQVTMMFWYRQQPGQSLTLIATANQGSEATYESGFVIDKFPISRPNLTFSTLTVSNMSPEDSSIYLCSVREENSNQPQHFGDGTRLSIL.

This clonotype was observed many times. The chain carries TRBV7-2 and TRBJ2-3; D ambiguous. In germline, CDR1 is SGHTA, CDR2 FQGNSA. Trimming left V 5 bases short and J 6 bases short, with 12 bases between. This CDR3 region has 13 residues. The CDR3 nucleotides are TGTGCCAGCAGCCGTACCCCCGAGGATACGCAGTATTTT. It specifies CASSRTPEDTQYF.

This clonotype was found a few times. V is TRBV12-3 or TRBV12-4 and J is TRBJ1-5, with 8 bases lining up with TRBD1. V dropped 6 bases and J dropped 1; count of bases not matched to a gene: 20. The CDR3 totals 20 residues. CDR3 loop: CASRLNLRSYRTGSNQPQHF. The DNA for the CDR3 is TGTGCCAGCAGGTTGAACCTCCGTTCGTATCGGACAGGGAGCAATCAGCCCCAGCATTTT.

Points on this clonotype: With a much larger clone just one base away, this may be a read error. The V call is TRBV29-1, the J call TRBJ2-1; TRBD2 agrees at 10 bases. Germline assignment: CDR1 SQVTM and CDR2 ANQGSEA. CDR3 length: 14 residues. The CDR3 loop reads CSVRTSGVYNERFF. The CDR3 region has the DNA TGCAGCGTACGAACTAGCGGGGTCTACAATGAGCGGTTCTTC.

Comments on this clonotype: It may be a read error: a sequence one base away is much more abundant. The chain carries TRBV18 and TRBJ2-5, with D unclear. The V gene's germline CDR1 is KGHSH and CDR2 LQKENI. Between the trimmed V and J ends, which lost 7 bases and 3 bases, there was a span of 15 bases. The CDR3 contains 14 residues. The CDR3 coding sequence is TGTGCCAGCTTACCGACGAACACCAAAGAGACCCAGTACTTC. This gives the protein CASLPTNTKETQYF. Combining the CDR3 with reference TRBV18 and TRBJ2-5 gives the whole variable domain NAGVMQNPRHLVRRRGQEARLRCSPMKGHSHVYWYRQLPEEGLKFMVYLQKENIIDESGMPKERFSAEFPKEGPSILRIQQVVRGDSAAYFCASLPTNTKETQYFGPGTRLLVL.

On this clonotype itself: The junction shows a germline mismatch at one end, possibly a read error. V is TRBV7-9 and J is TRBJ2-7, with D perhaps TRBD1 or TRBD2 (6 bases each). This CDR3 has 14 residues. Germline V gene lookup returns CDR1 SEHNR and CDR2 FQNEAQ (reference sequence). The CDR3 DNA is TGTGCCAGCACCCAGGGGCCGGGAGACTACGGGCAGTACTTC. Translated: CASTQGPGDYGQYF.

In the case of this clonotype: A much larger clone is a single base away; this may be a read error. This chain connects TRBV15 to TRBJ1-1, with 8 bases aligning to TRBD1. The CDR3 runs to 17 residues. V trimming: 3 bases; J trimming: 4 bases; junction bases outside the gene matches: 13. Germline loops: CDR1 LNHNV, CDR2 YYDKDF (reference sequence). CDR3 nucleotide sequence: TGTGCCACCAGCAGGGGGGGAGGCAGGGGGCGTTCCACTGAAGCTTTCTTT. This gives the protein CATSRGGGRGRSTEAFF.